Shown below are 15 T cell receptor beta chains from a single sample sequenced in a study of chronic HIV infection and antiretroviral therapy (dated by TCRdb to between 2014 and 2017). The library came from 5' RACE. The reads were generated on an Illumina MiSeq. The public sequencing data were trimmed at Q25 with fastp and processed into clonotypes with MiXCR by TCRdb, which kept only in-frame beta chains. Each CDR3 protein appears once, grouped with its most common genes and DNA. Present in this sample are tens of thousands of distinct CDR3 sequences, roughly 8.8% of which were seen just once. In total, the top ten clones hold 2.5% to 3.5% of the sample. Sequences were obtained from peripheral blood. The origin of the receptors is an adult who had HIV and had not received antiretroviral therapy, or was an uninfected healthy control (not recorded which).

This clonotype was seen ten or more times. This chain uses TRBV27 with TRBJ2-7, with TRBD1 matching 8 bases. V shed 10 bases, J shed 6 bases, and the junction held 14 bases outside the gene matches. CDR3 size: 14 residues. CDR1 is MNHEY, CDR2 SMNVEV, per germline (reference sequence). The CDR3 sequence: CATKIWTGSGEQYF. The CDR3 DNA reads TGTGCCACCAAGATATGGACAGGGTCTGGCGAGCAGTACTTC.

This clonotype has at least ten counts. This chain uses TRBV4-1 with TRBJ1-4; weak D call: TRBD1 (5 bases). In germline, CDR1 is MGHRA, CDR2 YSYEKL. The CDR3 sequence is 15 residues long. Trimming took off 0 bases at V and 8 bases at J, with 13 bases between the two ends. The CDR3 protein is CASSQEGWGTEKLFF. CDR3 bases: TGCGCCAGCAGCCAAGAAGGATGGGGGACGGAAAAACTGTTTTTT.

The table lists this clonotype with a few counts. The chain employs TRBV20-1 and TRBJ2-5; D unresolved. The CDR3 runs to 16 residues. Deletions cut 0 bases from V and 2 bases from J, with 16 bases between. Germline V gene lookup returns CDR1 DFQATT and CDR2 SNEGSKA (reference sequence). CDR3 DNA: TGCAGTGCTAGAGATCCCCGTCTAGGAGATCAAGAGACCCAGTACTTC. It translates to CSARDPRLGDQETQYF.

This clonotype was seen many times. V usage is TRBV29-1 and J usage is TRBJ2-2, with 9 bases aligning to TRBD2. The junction had 6 bases not matched to a gene; V was cut back by 4 bases and J by 6 bases. The germline gives CDR1 SQVTM, CDR2 ANQGSEA. The CDR3 runs 14 residues. CDR3 DNA sequence: TGCAGCGTTGGGGCTAGCGGGGACCCCGGGGAGCTGTTTTTT. As protein: CSVGASGDPGELFF.

A note on this clonotype: A clone one base away is much larger, so this may be a read error. The DNA for the CDR3 is TGTGCCAGCAGTGAACATTCGACAGGGGGAACTTTCTTT. Residues: CASSEHSTGGTFF. This chain uses TRBV25-1 with TRBJ1-1; 9 nucleotides line up with TRBD1. There are 13 residues in the CDR3. V lost 2 bases and J lost 12; bases outside the gene matches: 7. Germline V gives CDR1 MGHDK, CDR2 SYGVNS.

CDR3 in DNA: TGCGCCAGCAGCTTATCGGGGGATAATTCACCCCTCCACTTT. It yields the protein CASSLSGDNSPLHF. This chain uses TRBV5-1 with TRBJ1-6, with D tentatively TRBD1 (5 bases). V was pared by 2 bases and J by 5 bases, with 8 bases between. The CDR3 spans 14 residues. Germline V gene lookup returns CDR1 SGHRS and CDR2 YFSETQ. Based on the CDR3 plus reference TRBV5-1 and TRBJ1-6, the full variable domain is KAGVTQTPRYLIKTRGQQVTLSCSPISGHRSVSWYQQTPGQGLQFLFEYFSETQRNKGNFPGRFSGRQFSNSRSEMNVSTLELGDSALYLCASSLSGDNSPLHFGNGTRLTVT.

This clonotype was seen repeatedly, ten times or more. J is TRBJ1-6 and V is TRBV4-2; 11 nucleotides align to TRBD1. Trimming removed 3 bases from V and 6 bases from J; junction bases left unmatched: 4. The CDR3 covers 16 residues. CDR1 LGHNA and CDR2 YNFKEQ come from the germline V gene. The CDR3 DNA is TGTGCCAGCAGCCATGAAGGACAGGGGGCTAATTCACCCCTCCACTTT. Translated, it gives CASSHEGQGANSPLHF.

In its sample, this clonotype was seen many times. The chain combines TRBV27 with TRBJ2-5, with 8 positions matching TRBD1. Germline assignment: CDR1 MNHEY and CDR2 SMNVEV (reference sequence). CDR3 length equals 13 residues. V gave up 5 bases and J gave up 5 bases; unmatched junction bases: 4. CDR3 sequence: CASSLQGGETQYF. For the CDR3, the DNA is TGTGCCAGCAGTCTACAGGGGGGTGAGACCCAGTACTTC.

CDR3 sequence (DNA): TGCAGCGTAGCCGGGACTCTTTTAGACGAGCAGTACTTC. Protein sequence: CSVAGTLLDEQYF. This sequence joins TRBV29-1 and TRBJ2-7; D may be TRBD2 (6 bases). The CDR3 length is 13 residues. V gave up 6 bases and J gave up 5 bases, with 17 bases separating them. Germline V gene sequence: CDR1 SQVTM, CDR2 ANQGSEA.

This clonotype was detected ten times or more. The chain has TRBV28 and TRBJ1-2; D may be TRBD1 (6 bases). The V gene's germline CDR1 is MDHEN and CDR2 SYDVKM. The CDR3 runs to 13 residues. V dropped 6 bases and J dropped 2 bases, with 10 bases sitting between them. The CDR3 reads CASRRGGNYGYTF. CDR3 sequence (DNA): TGTGCCAGCAGAAGGGGGGGAAACTATGGCTACACCTTC.

In this sample, this clonotype turned up many times. The chain combines TRBV6-2 or TRBV6-3 with TRBJ2-3; the match to TRBD2 covers 9 bases. V lost 0 bases, J lost 1 base, and 8 bases stayed unmatched. Germline-derived CDR1 and CDR2 are MNHEY and SVGEGT. CDR3 length: 18 amino acids. The CDR3 DNA reads TGTGCCAGCAGTTACTCGTTTGGTGGCGGGAGGGGCACAGATACGCAGTATTTT. Its protein is CASSYSFGGGRGTDTQYF.

The rearrangement uses TRBV28 and TRBJ1-5; no clear D. The CDR3 has 13 residues. In germline, CDR1 is MDHEN, CDR2 SYDVKM. V was trimmed by 3 bases and J by 2 bases, leaving 5 bases between them. The CDR3 DNA is TGTGCCAGCAGTTTTTTTGGCAATCAGCCCCAGCATTTT. It specifies CASSFFGNQPQHF. Full variable domain (missing parts from reference TRBV28 and TRBJ1-5): DVKVTQSSRYLVKRTGEKVFLECVQDMDHENMFWYRQDPGLGLRLIYFSYDVKMKEKGDIPEGYSVSREKKERFSLILESASTNQTSMYLCASSFFGNQPQHFGDGTRLSIL.

This clonotype was seen repeatedly, ten times or more. The V gene is TRBV20-1, the J gene TRBJ2-1; TRBD2 aligns across 11 bases. The CDR3 is 13 residues long. V lost 5 bases, J lost 6 bases, and 3 bases stayed unmatched. Germline V gives CDR1 DFQATT, CDR2 SNEGSKA (reference sequence). CDR3 residues: CSAVGTSGNEQFF. The CDR3 region has the DNA TGCAGTGCTGTAGGGACTAGCGGCAATGAGCAGTTCTTC.

The CDR3 nucleotides read TGTGCCAGCAGTTGGGATACAGGGTATCGAAACATTCAGTACTTC. It encodes CASSWDTGYRNIQYF. V is TRBV27 and J is TRBJ2-4, with TRBD1 as a possible D gene (6 bases). The CDR3 runs 15 residues. Per the germline V gene, CDR1 is MNHEY and CDR2 is SMNVEV (reference sequence). V lost 4 bases to trimming and J lost 6 bases, with 16 bases between them.

This clonotype showed up many times. The rearrangement links TRBV28 to TRBJ2-7; possibly TRBD1 for D (6 bases). The germline gives CDR1 MDHEN, CDR2 SYDVKM. The length of the CDR3 is 12 residues. The V end was cut by 7 bases, the J end by 3 bases, with 10 bases between. The CDR3 loop is CASNRQDYEQYF. DNA of the CDR3: TGTGCCAGCAACAGACAGGACTACGAGCAGTACTTC.